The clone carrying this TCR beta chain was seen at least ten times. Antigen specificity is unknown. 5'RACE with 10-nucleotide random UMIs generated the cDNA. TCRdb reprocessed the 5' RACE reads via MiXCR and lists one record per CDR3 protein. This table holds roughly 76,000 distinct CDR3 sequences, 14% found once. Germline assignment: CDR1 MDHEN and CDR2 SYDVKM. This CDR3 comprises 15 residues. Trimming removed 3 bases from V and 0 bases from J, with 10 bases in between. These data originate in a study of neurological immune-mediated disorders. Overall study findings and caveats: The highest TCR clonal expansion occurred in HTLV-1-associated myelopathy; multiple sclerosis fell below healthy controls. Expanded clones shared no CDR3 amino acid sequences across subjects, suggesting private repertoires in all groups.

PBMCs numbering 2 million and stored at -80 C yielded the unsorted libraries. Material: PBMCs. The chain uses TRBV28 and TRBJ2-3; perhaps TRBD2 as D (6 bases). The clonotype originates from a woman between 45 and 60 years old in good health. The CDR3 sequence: CASSFSGLSTDTQYF. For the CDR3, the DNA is TGTGCCAGCAGTTTTAGCGGCCTTAGCACAGATACGCAGTATTTT.